This T cell receptor (beta chain) emerged from a study of T cells in Graves' hyperthyroidism and ophthalmopathy. Germline-derived CDR1 and CDR2 are LNHDA and SQIVND (reference sequence). With V trimmed by 10 bases and J by 0 bases, 7 bases remained unmatched. CDR3 size: 14 residues. RNA transcripts gave rise to amplified TCR beta CDR3 regions. The HTBI primer set served for first-round RT-PCR of the TCR CDR3. TCRdb re-analysed the multiplex PCR reads in MiXCR, keeping a single row per CDR3 protein. The sample consists of about 200,000 distinct CDR3 sequences, 17% of them appearing once. Sequencing was carried out using blood. The source is a woman aged 45 to 65 with Graves' hyperthyroidism. The chain combines TRBV19 with TRBJ2-5, with 8 positions matching TRBD2. The CDR3 sequence: CATKRGLYQETQYF. For the CDR3, the DNA is TGTGCCACCAAGCGGGGGCTTTACCAAGAGACCCAGTACTTC.